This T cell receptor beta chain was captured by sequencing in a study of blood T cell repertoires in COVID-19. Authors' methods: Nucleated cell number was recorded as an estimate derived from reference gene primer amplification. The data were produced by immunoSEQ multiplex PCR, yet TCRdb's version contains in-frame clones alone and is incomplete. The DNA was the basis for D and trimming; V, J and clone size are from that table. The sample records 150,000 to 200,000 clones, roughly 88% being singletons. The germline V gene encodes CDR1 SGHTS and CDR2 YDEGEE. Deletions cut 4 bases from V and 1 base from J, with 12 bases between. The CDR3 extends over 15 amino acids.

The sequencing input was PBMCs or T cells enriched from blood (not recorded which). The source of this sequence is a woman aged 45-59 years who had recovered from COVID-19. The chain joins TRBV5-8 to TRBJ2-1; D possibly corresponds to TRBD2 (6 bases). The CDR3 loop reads CASSRGRSSYNEQFF. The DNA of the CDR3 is TGTGCCAGCAGCCGGGGGAGGAGTTCCTACAATGAGCAGTTCTTC.